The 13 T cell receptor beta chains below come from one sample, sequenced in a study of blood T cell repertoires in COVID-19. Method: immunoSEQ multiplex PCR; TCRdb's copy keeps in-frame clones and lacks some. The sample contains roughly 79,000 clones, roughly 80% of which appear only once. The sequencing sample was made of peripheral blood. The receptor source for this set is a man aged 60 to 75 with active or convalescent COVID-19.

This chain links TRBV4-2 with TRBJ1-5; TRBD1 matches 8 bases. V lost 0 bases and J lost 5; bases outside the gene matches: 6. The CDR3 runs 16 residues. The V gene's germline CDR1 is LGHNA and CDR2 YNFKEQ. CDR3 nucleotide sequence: TGTGCCAGCAGCCAAGATCTGGACAGGGTGGATCAGCCCCAGCATTTT. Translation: CASSQDLDRVDQPQHF.

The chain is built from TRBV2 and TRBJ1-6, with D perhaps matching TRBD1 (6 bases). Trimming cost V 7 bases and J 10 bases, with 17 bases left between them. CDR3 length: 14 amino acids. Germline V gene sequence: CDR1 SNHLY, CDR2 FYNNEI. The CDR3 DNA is TGTGCCAGCAATGCTGGGGGGGGCTCCTCACCCCTCCACTTT. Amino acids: CASNAGGGSSPLHF.

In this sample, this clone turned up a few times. The CDR3 loop reads CASSLPGLAGINEQFF. In nucleotides, the CDR3 is TGTGCCAGCAGCCTCCCCGGCCTAGCGGGTATCAATGAGCAGTTCTTC. V and J are TRBV7-3 and TRBJ2-1; TRBD2 matches 8 bases. This CDR3 contains 16 residues. J gave up 6 bases and V 5 bases, and 12 bases lay outside the gene matches. Looked up from germline, CDR1 is SGHTA and CDR2 is FQGTGA.

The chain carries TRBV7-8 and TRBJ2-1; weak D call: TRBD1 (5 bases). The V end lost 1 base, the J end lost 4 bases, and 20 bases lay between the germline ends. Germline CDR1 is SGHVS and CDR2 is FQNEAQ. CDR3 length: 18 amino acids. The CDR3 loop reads CASSLVGQGSPRYNEQFF. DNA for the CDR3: TGTGCCAGCAGCTTAGTAGGGCAGGGCAGCCCCCGGTACAATGAGCAGTTCTTC.

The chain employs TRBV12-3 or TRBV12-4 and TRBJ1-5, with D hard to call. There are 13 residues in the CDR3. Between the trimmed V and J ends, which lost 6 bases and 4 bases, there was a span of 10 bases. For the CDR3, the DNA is TGTGCCAGCAGCTCTGCGGTTAATCAGCCCCAGCATTTT. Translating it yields CASSSAVNQPQHF.

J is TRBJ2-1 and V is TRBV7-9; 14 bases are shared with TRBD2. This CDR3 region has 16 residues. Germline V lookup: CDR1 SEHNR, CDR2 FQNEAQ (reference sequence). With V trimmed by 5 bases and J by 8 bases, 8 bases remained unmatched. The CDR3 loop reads CASSRATSGGAYEQFF. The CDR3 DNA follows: TGTGCCAGCAGCCGTGCGACTAGCGGGGGGGCATATGAGCAGTTCTTC.

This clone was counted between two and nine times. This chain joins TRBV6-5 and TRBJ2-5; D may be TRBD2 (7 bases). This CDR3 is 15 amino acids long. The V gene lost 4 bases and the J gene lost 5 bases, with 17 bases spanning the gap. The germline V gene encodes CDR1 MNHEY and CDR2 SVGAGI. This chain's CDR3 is CASSSPRGPRETQYF. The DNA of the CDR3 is TGTGCCAGCAGTTCCCCGCGGGGGCCGAGGGAGACCCAGTACTTC.

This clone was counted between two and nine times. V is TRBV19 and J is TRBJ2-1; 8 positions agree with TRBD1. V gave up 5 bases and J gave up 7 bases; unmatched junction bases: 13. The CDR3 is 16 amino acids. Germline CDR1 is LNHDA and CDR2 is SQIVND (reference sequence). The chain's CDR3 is CASSSRGAGGRNEQFF. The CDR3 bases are TGTGCCAGTAGTTCCCGCGGGGCAGGGGGCAGGAATGAGCAGTTCTTC.

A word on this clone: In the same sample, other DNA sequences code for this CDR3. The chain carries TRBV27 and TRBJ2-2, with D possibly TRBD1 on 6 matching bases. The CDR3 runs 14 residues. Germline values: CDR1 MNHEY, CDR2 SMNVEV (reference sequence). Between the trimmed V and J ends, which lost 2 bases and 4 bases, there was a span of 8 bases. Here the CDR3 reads CASSLDRTTGELFF. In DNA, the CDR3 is TGTGCCAGCAGTTTAGACAGGACCACCGGGGAGCTGTTTTTT.

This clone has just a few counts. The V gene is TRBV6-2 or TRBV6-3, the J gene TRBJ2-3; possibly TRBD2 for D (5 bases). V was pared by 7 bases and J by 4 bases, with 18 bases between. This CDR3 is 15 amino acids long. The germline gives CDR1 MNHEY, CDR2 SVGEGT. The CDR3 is CASNPGIPLSDTQYF. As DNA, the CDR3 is TGTGCCAGCAACCCCGGGATACCCCTTTCAGATACGCAGTATTTT.

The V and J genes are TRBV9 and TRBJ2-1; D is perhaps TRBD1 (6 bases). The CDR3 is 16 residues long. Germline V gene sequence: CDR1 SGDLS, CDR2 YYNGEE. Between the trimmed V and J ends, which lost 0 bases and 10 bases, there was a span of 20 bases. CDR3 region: CASSVGVQGPQGEQFF. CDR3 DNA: TGTGCCAGCAGCGTAGGAGTCCAGGGTCCGCAGGGGGAGCAGTTCTTC.

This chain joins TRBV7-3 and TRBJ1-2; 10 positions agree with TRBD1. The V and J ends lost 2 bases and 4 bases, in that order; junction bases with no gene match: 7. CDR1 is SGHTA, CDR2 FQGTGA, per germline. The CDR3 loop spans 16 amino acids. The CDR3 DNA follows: TGTGCCAGCAGCTTAGGGACAGGGGCGCGTGGCTATGGCTACACCTTC. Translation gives CASSLGTGARGYGYTF.

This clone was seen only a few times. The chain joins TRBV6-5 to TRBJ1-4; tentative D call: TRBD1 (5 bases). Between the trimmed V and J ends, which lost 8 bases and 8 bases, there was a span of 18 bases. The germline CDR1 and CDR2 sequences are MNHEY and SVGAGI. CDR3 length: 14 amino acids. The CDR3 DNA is TGTGCCAGCTCGGGGGAGGGAGGAAAGGAAAAACTGTTTTTT. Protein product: CASSGEGGKEKLFF.